One and the same sample provided the 20 T cell receptor beta chains below, sequenced in a study of Graves' ophthalmopathy and Graves' hyperthyroidism. Transcripts of RNA were the source for amplifying TCR beta CDR3 regions. The library came from an HTBI-primed first-round RT-PCR and a second-round multiplex PCR. One entry per CDR3 protein, called by TCRdb with MiXCR from the multiplex PCR reads. The repertoire holds around 400,000 distinct CDR3 sequences, approximately 21% seen once, with roughly 3% in the top ten. Sequenced material: peripheral blood. These receptors came from a woman under 30 with stable Graves' hyperthyroidism.

A few counts support this clonotype. As DNA, the CDR3 is TGCGCCAGCAGCCCGCGCTTCGGACAGGGCTCCTACGAGCAGTACTTC. Translating it yields CASSPRFGQGSYEQYF. The V call is TRBV4-1, the J call TRBJ2-7; 8 nucleotides agree with TRBD1. This CDR3 region has 16 residues. V gave up 4 bases and J gave up 0 bases; unmatched junction bases: 8. Germline CDR1 and CDR2: MGHRA and YSYEKL.

The chain carries TRBV30 and TRBJ1-2, with 7 bases aligning to TRBD1. Germline V lookup: CDR1 GTSNPN, CDR2 SVGIG (reference sequence). J lost 1 base, V lost 2 bases, and 4 bases had no gene match. The CDR3 length is 14 residues. CDR3 in DNA: TGTGCCTGGAGTAGGACAGGTCATAACTATGGCTACACCTTC. Its protein is CAWSRTGHNYGYTF.

The DNA for the CDR3 is TGTGCCAGCAGCCAAGTCAAAAACACCGGGGAGCTGTTTTTT. Encoded protein: CASSQVKNTGELFF. This sequence joins TRBV14 and TRBJ2-2; D gene uncertain. This CDR3 has 14 residues. The germline gives CDR1 SGHDN, CDR2 FVKESK. V was trimmed by 1 base and J by 2 bases, leaving 5 bases between them.

This chain connects TRBV6-1 to TRBJ1-1, with 7 nucleotides matching TRBD1. The CDR3 loop spans 17 amino acids. Germline values: CDR1 MNHNS, CDR2 SASEGT. V dropped 5 bases and J dropped 1; count of bases not matched to a gene: 13. The CDR3 coding sequence is TGTGCCAGCAGTCCCAAGGGGGCCCAAATACGGAACACTGAAGCTTTCTTT. As protein: CASSPKGAQIRNTEAFF.

V is TRBV2 and J is TRBJ2-1; possibly TRBD1 for D (6 bases). CDR1 and CDR2 (germline): SNHLY, FYNNEI. The V gene lost 5 bases and the J gene lost 7 bases, with 15 bases spanning the gap. The CDR3 runs 14 residues. The CDR3 DNA follows: TGTGCCAGCAGTTCGTCCCGGGACATAAATGAGCAGTTCTTC. This gives the protein CASSSSRDINEQFF.

This clonotype was observed at least ten times. The chain recombines TRBV28 with TRBJ2-5; no clear D. CDR3 length equals 13 residues. Per germline, CDR1 MDHEN and CDR2 SYDVKM. Trimming removed 6 bases at V and 1 base at J, with 9 bases between. CDR3 DNA sequence: TGTGCCAGCAGGGCCCCGAGCCAAGAGACCCAGTACTTC. Amino acid sequence: CASRAPSQETQYF.

The chain has TRBV4-1 and TRBJ2-7, with 9 bases matching TRBD1. Trimming cost V 1 base and J 3 bases; bases outside gene matches: 13. The germline V gene has CDR1 MGHRA and CDR2 YSYEKL. The length of the CDR3 is 18 residues. The DNA of the CDR3 is TGCGCCAGCAGCCAAGGCCGGGGTCTGCGGGACAGGGTCTACGAGCAGTACTTC. Protein sequence: CASSQGRGLRDRVYEQYF.

This clonotype has ten or more counts. V is TRBV20-1 and J is TRBJ2-5; 9 bases fit TRBD2. Germline V gene data show CDR1 as DFQATT and CDR2 as SNEGSKA (reference sequence). The CDR3 totals 13 residues. V lost 2 bases, J lost 5 bases, and 3 bases stayed unmatched. CDR3 coding DNA: TGCAGTGCTAGACTAGCGGGAATGGAGACCCAGTACTTC. Encoded protein: CSARLAGMETQYF.

This clonotype was counted many times. The chain joins TRBV28 to TRBJ1-1; D unclear. V lost 1 base and J 2 bases, leaving 11 bases between the germline ends. The CDR3 runs 15 residues. Germline CDR1 is MDHEN and CDR2 is SYDVKM. The DNA of the CDR3 is TGTGCCAGCAGTTTATTAGGCCCGCCCAACACTGAAGCTTTCTTT. This sequence encodes CASSLLGPPNTEAFF.

This clonotype was seen many times. The chain joins TRBV20-1 to TRBJ1-1, with no clear D. Trimming cost V 6 bases and J 5 bases, with 19 bases left between them. The CDR3 spans 14 residues. The germline V gene encodes CDR1 DFQATT and CDR2 SNEGSKA (reference sequence). CDR3 nucleotide sequence: TGCAGTGCACTTAAGACGGCCGAGGTGACTGAAGCTTTCTTT. Residues: CSALKTAEVTEAFF.

A remark on this clonotype: A clone one base away is much larger, so this may be a read error. V gene TRBV20-1 combines with J gene TRBJ1-2; the D is unclear. This CDR3 region has 11 residues. CDR1 and CDR2 from the germline V gene are DFQATT and SNEGSKA (reference sequence). V was cut by 2 bases and J by 12 bases, with 13 bases left in between. The CDR3 loop reads CSARREGSHTF. For the CDR3, the DNA is TGCAGTGCTAGACGGGAGGGTAGCCACACCTTC.

The gene calls are TRBV12-3 or TRBV12-4 and TRBJ2-3; 8 bases match TRBD2. The CDR3 length is 16 residues. V lost 5 bases, J lost 4 bases, and 11 bases stayed unmatched. CDR3 in amino acids: CASSPVIAGMADTQYF. The DNA for the CDR3 is TGTGCCAGCAGTCCTGTGATAGCGGGAATGGCAGATACGCAGTATTTT.

This clonotype came up many times. This chain connects TRBV18 to TRBJ1-3; 8 bases are a match to TRBD1. Germline V lookup: CDR1 KGHSH, CDR2 LQKENI. The trim removed 3 bases at V and 4 bases at J, leaving 5 bases unmatched. This CDR3 region has 15 residues. CDR3 in amino acids: CASSPLGQVGNTIYF. The CDR3 DNA sequence: TGTGCCAGCTCACCTTTGGGACAGGTGGGAAACACCATATATTTT.

This clonotype was seen ten or more times. The chain joins TRBV25-1 to TRBJ2-7; D is uncertain. Germline V gives CDR1 MGHDK, CDR2 SYGVNS. Trimming removed 2 bases at V and 2 bases at J, with 10 bases between. The CDR3 is 14 amino acids. The DNA of the CDR3 is TGTGCCAGCAGTGAACCTGGCAGTACCTACGAGCAGTACTTC. Its translation: CASSEPGSTYEQYF.

At least ten counts were recorded for this clonotype. CDR3 bases: TGTGCCAGCAGTCGGGACATGCTCTTCAGCTACACCTTC. It codes for CASSRDMLFSYTF. This rearrangement joins TRBV6-5 to TRBJ1-2; tentative D call: TRBD1 (6 bases). Germline V CDR1 and CDR2: MNHEY, SVGAGI. The V end was cut by 5 bases, the J end by 9 bases, with 16 bases between. This CDR3 is 13 amino acids long.

This clonotype was counted at least ten times. The chain joins TRBV14 to TRBJ1-1; perhaps TRBD1 as D (6 bases). The CDR3 is 15 residues long. With 4 bases removed from V and 4 bases from J, the gap between germline ends came to 16 bases. Germline lookup yields CDR1 SGHDN and CDR2 FVKESK. CDR3 in amino acids: CASSPFIGGGTEAFF. CDR3 bases: TGTGCCAGCAGCCCCTTTATAGGGGGGGGCACTGAAGCTTTCTTT.

Note on this clonotype: Being one base from a much bigger clone, this may be a read error. V usage is TRBV2 and J usage is TRBJ1-2; D call uncertain. The CDR3 totals 12 residues. Per germline, CDR1 SNHLY and CDR2 FYNNEI. The CDR3 region is CASSTLNYGFTF. DNA of the CDR3: TGTGCCAGCAGTACGCTCAACTATGGCTTCACCTTC.

The chain recombines TRBV20-1 with TRBJ2-7; 7 nucleotides match TRBD1. Germline CDR1 DFQATT, CDR2 SNEGSKA (reference sequence). The CDR3 runs 14 residues. V dropped 5 bases and J dropped 0; count of bases not matched to a gene: 7. The CDR3 sequence is CSAVDRDSSYEQYF. The CDR3 region has the DNA TGCAGTGCTGTTGACCGGGACAGCTCCTACGAGCAGTACTTC.

In this sample, this clonotype turned up many times. The chain joins TRBV4-2 to TRBJ2-5; 9 nucleotides agree with TRBD2. Germline trimming cut 2 bases from V and 4 bases from J; bases unmatched to any gene: 2. The CDR3 contains 14 residues. The germline V gene encodes CDR1 LGHNA and CDR2 YNFKEQ. CDR3 residues: CASSQLAGTETQYF. DNA for the CDR3: TGTGCCAGCAGCCAACTAGCGGGAACAGAGACCCAGTACTTC.

This clonotype was counted ten times or more. Just one base apart from a much larger clone, this may be a read error. The chain has TRBV6-1 and TRBJ2-7, with D perhaps matching TRBD2 (5 bases). Trimming removed 4 bases from V and 2 bases from J, with 15 bases in between. Germline V gene lookup returns CDR1 MNHNS and CDR2 SASEGT. The CDR3 has 15 residues. In DNA, the CDR3 is TGTGCCAGCAGTGGAAGAAGCGGAATTACCTACGAGCAGTACTTC. It encodes CASSGRSGITYEQYF.